These 8 T cell receptor beta chains originate from one sample sequenced in a study of blood T cell repertoires in COVID-19. The data were produced by immunoSEQ multiplex PCR, yet TCRdb's version contains in-frame clones alone and is incomplete. The sample includes fewer than 400,000 clones, 80% to 90% of them seen just once. Sequences were obtained from PBMCs or T cells enriched from blood (not recorded which). These receptors were obtained from a man aged 25-40 years who had recovered from COVID-19.

About this clone: Since a much larger clone is just one base distant, this may be a read error. The chain links TRBV5-8 to TRBJ2-7; possibly TRBD2 for D (6 bases). V dropped 0 bases and J dropped 0 bases, with 7 bases sitting between them. The length of the CDR3 is 14 residues. Germline assignment: CDR1 SGHTS and CDR2 YDEGEE. DNA of the CDR3: TGTGCCAGCAGCTTGGCCGGGAGCTCCTACGAGCAGTACTTC. Translation: CASSLAGSSYEQYF.

The rearrangement links TRBV4-2 to TRBJ1-2, with D maybe TRBD1 (5 bases). The CDR3 sequence is 14 residues long. V lost 1 base, J lost 7 bases, and 13 bases lay in between. Per the germline V gene, CDR1 is LGHNA and CDR2 is YNFKEQ. The CDR3 loop reads CASSQGQGRRGYTF. CDR3 bases: TGTGCCAGCAGCCAAGGCCAGGGAAGACGTGGCTACACCTTC.

This clone was counted between two and nine times. As DNA, the CDR3 is TGTGCCAGCAGCTTAGCGACAGGGAACACTGAAGCTTTCTTT. As protein: CASSLATGNTEAFF. The chain is built from TRBV7-9 and TRBJ1-1; D might be TRBD1 (6 bases). This CDR3 is 14 amino acids long. Germline CDR1 is SEHNR and CDR2 is FQNEAQ (reference sequence). V lost 0 bases to trimming and J lost 1 base, with 6 bases between them.

This clone has only one observation. The CDR3 is CASSVGGGWATEAFF. The DNA for the CDR3 is TGTGCCAGCAGCGTAGGAGGGGGCTGGGCCACTGAAGCTTTCTTT. J is TRBJ1-1 and V is TRBV9; 7 positions match TRBD1. CDR1 and CDR2 (germline): SGDLS, YYNGEE. The CDR3 covers 15 residues. After removal of 0 bases from V and 4 bases from J, the junction contained 6 bases not matched to a gene.

The chain recombines TRBV11-3 with TRBJ2-1, with 10 bases that match TRBD1. CDR1 and CDR2 from the germline V gene are SGHNT and YENEEA. The CDR3 spans 15 residues. V lost 4 bases, J lost 6 bases, and 6 bases stayed unmatched. CDR3 sequence: CASSSRTGGGNEQFF. In nucleotides, the CDR3 is TGTGCCAGCAGCTCCAGGACAGGGGGAGGCAATGAGCAGTTCTTC.

CDR3 region: CASSLVGGDDEQYF. In DNA form, the CDR3 reads TGTGCCAGCAGCTTAGTTGGGGGGGATGACGAGCAGTACTTC. The chain couples TRBV7-9 to TRBJ2-7, with 7 nucleotides matching TRBD2. In germline, CDR1 is SEHNR, CDR2 FQNEAQ (reference sequence). This CDR3 region has 14 residues. J was trimmed by 5 bases and V by 1 base; bases with no gene match: 5.

In the case of this clone: The sample holds other DNA sequences that translate to the same CDR3. This rearrangement joins TRBV12-3 or TRBV12-4 to TRBJ1-1; 10 positions agree with TRBD1. V gave up 6 bases and J gave up 4 bases; unmatched junction bases: 2. CDR3 length: 13 amino acids. DNA for the CDR3: TGTGCCAGCAGAGGACAGGGGGGCACTGAAGCTTTCTTT. The encoded protein is CASRGQGGTEAFF.

This chain joins TRBV6-4 and TRBJ2-5; possibly TRBD1 for D (6 bases). CDR3 length: 13 amino acids. Germline assignment: CDR1 MRHNA and CDR2 SNTAGT. The germline V and J ends were trimmed by 0 bases and 5 bases, with 7 bases remaining between them. As DNA, the CDR3 is TGTGCCAGCAGTGACTCGAGGGGGGAGACCCAGTACTTC. It encodes CASSDSRGETQYF.